This T cell receptor (beta chain) was recovered during a study of cytomegalovirus exposure and HLA in healthy donors (dated by TCRdb to about 2017). With regard to the full study: An earlier analysis of some 600 of the donors reported approximately 280 Gb of sequence data and 95 million to 140 million unique TCR beta sequences obtained from about 179 million T cells. The number of donors typed differed by locus, with roughly 629-640 for A, B, C, DRB1 and DQB1, 522 for DQA1, nearly 610 for DPA1, and around 460 for DPB1. In an earlier analysis of more than 550 of the donors, high-throughput TCR beta sequencing was used to judge whether each TCR beta V gene segment behaved as functional or pseudogenic. Of the approximately 400 genotyped donors, approximately 83% fell in the genetic ancestry cluster associated with self-reported Caucasian donors. Among approximately 370 genotyped donors of the cohort, an average of around 250,000 unique TCR beta nucleotide sequences was sequenced per donor, of which 15% to 20% were non-productive. The study used immunosequencing to profile the T cell repertoires of some 600 subjects and linked those repertoires to cytomegalovirus serostatus. All discovery cohort repertoires had been generated on a single sequencing platform. A few DR-DQ haplotypes were treated as single units for association and clustering because of strong linkage in the cohort. High-throughput TCR immunosequencing, statistical association of individual TCRs with disease status, and machine learning were combined to predict cytomegalovirus infection status. A later genetic analysis took genome-wide SNP genotypes for 398 of the 666 donors and used that subset as a discovery cohort. The later analysis used no new phenotypic data to find candidate immune exposures, relying instead on TCR beta sequences and their occurrence across donors. A separate validation cohort of more than 100 different subjects was used in addition to the approximately 700-subject first cohort. The study aimed to test whether signatures of past pathogen exposure could be identified by cataloging public T cell receptors. Donor age, sex, ethnicity and CMV serostatus were collected together with the repertoire data. An early release that covered fewer than 800 HLA-typed donors contained about 290 gigabases of sequencing data and 85 million to 100 million unique TCR sequences. A later analysis re-analyzed previously published TCR beta repertoires from approximately 670 donors and added high-resolution HLA genotyping to study TCR occurrence patterns. HLA typing included class I and class II loci at four-digit resolution. Study-wide conclusions, independent of this receptor: This cohort had only TCR beta chains sequenced, and the lack of alpha or paired-chain data limited which features could be detected. In a later analysis, the rate of TCR association differed among HLA loci, with DRB1 alleles having the most associated TCRs and HLA-C alleles having the fewest. A later analysis found that HLA-associated TCR beta chains were more clonally expanded and had lower generation probabilities than equally common non-associated chains. The study gave a list of under 200 TCR beta chains associated with cytomegalovirus. According to the authors, the approach could potentially be generalized to other disease states and immunological phenotypes. Correlated functional status among segregating V segments might be attributable to linkage disequilibrium, but an unknown experimental factor could not be ruled out. Assigning TCR associations to individual alleles was difficult when HLA alleles, especially DR and DQ, strongly co-occurred. Cytomegalovirus status was reported to be diagnosed by the classifier with high specificity and sensitivity in both the original and validation cohorts. The 87-base-pair reads could not distinguish some IMGT-functional V segments, including TRBV6-2 and TRBV6-3, so those segments were excluded. According to a later genetic analysis, donors in an Asian-associated ancestry cluster had fewer N-insertions in productive TCRs than the approximately 650-donor mean. A further reported finding was that TCR beta sequences accurately predicted the HLA-A and HLA-B alleles for most subjects in the first cohort. Most TCR sequences were observed very rarely across donors, whereas some public TCRs were present in many individuals. A cluster of highly shared sequence variants was judged likely to be a technical artifact of the sequencing pipeline. According to a later analysis, most CMV-associated TCR beta chains appeared to be HLA-restricted, and the HLA associations seemed to be driven largely by CMV exposure. Presence/absence analyses assumed roughly uniform sequencing depth across donors, an assumption that may not hold. A later genetic analysis associated a missense DCLRE1C variant with V-gene and J-gene trimming of TCR beta chains, and an independent cohort replicated the association. Broadly in line with IMGT annotations, most TCR beta V segments showed up in productive rearrangements about 87% or about 30% of the time in an earlier analysis of under 700 of the donors. CMV serostatus was the only immune exposure information available for the cohort. In a later analysis, some 17,000 TCR beta sequences were associated with specific HLA alleles at a false discovery rate of 0.05. A few of the identified cytomegalovirus-associated TCR beta chains were confirmed in vitro to be specific for cytomegalovirus antigens. In a later analysis, several top co-occurrence clusters were reported to appear linked to parvovirus B19, influenza, CMV and Epstein-Barr virus. Because some donors lacked HLA typing at each locus, the association tests relied only on the typed subset. The earlier analysis of some 560 of the donors excluded 15 to 20 rarely observed V segments, including chromosome 9 orphons, because counts were too low.

The cohort comprised 710 or so healthy bone marrow donors. Cohort members were all nominally healthy when sampled, although unrecorded immune exposures were likely present. The donor was CMV seronegative and belonged to the group of 352 seronegative cohort members. A peripheral blood sample was collected from each donor, and TCR beta sequencing was performed on peripheral blood mononuclear cells. The Qiagen DNeasy Blood Extraction Kit was used to extract genomic DNA from the blood cell samples. CDR3 length: 15 amino acids, cysteine to phenylalanine. Just the 45-base CDR3 DNA is kept, in frame starting at base 1. Trimming costs V 4 bases and J 5 bases, and their ends lie 17 bases apart. CDR1 is given as SEHNR and CDR2 as FQNEAQ, both from the germline V gene (reference sequence). The library was built by means of the immunoSEQ multiplex PCR assay. For the multiplex PCR, a mixture combining 60 forward primers for TCR Vbeta segments and 13 reverse primers for TCR Jbeta segments was used. A multiplex PCR assay on genomic DNA amplified the CDR3 region of rearranged TCR beta genes. On the Illumina HiSeq System, the amplified TCR beta libraries were sequenced as 87-base-pair reads. Turning to the authors' computational methods: In a later analysis, roughly 80 million unique TCR beta chains were counted across the approximately 640 repertoires, and roughly 11 million of these chains were shared by at least two donors. Raw reads were error-corrected and collapsed into unique sequences by a nearest-neighbor algorithm in which closely related sequences were merged to remove PCR and sequencing errors. V, D and J gene segments were assigned by aligning CDR3 sequences to IMGT reference sequences. Each retained sequence needed at least a six-nucleotide match to both a V gene segment and a J gene segment. A rearrangement counted as productive if the CDR3 had no stop codons and remained in frame with V and J, and every other rearrangement counted as non-productive. CDR3 was defined by IMGT convention, running from the second conserved V-encoded cysteine to the conserved J-encoded phenylalanine. The earlier analysis of 550 to 650 of the donors excluded any sequence lacking an unambiguous match to a single V gene segment. An earlier analysis of a few hundred of the donors classified V segments as functional when productive rearrangements were above 56.7% and as segregating when the standard deviation between donors was above 5%. A statistical classification framework was built to diagnose cytomegalovirus status from the catalog of TCR beta chain sequences. A later analysis assigned V and J genes by comparing TCR nucleotide sequences with IMGT/GENE-DB human TR gene sequences. Using the TCRdist pipeline, a later analysis assigned CDR3 sequences along with most-parsimonious VDJ recombination scenarios. In a later analysis, each TCR beta chain was defined by its CDR3 amino acid sequence together with its V-gene family, and reads without a unique V-gene family were excluded. As a way to deal with suspected cross-contamination and a sequencing artifact, a later analysis dropped more than 500 nucleotide sequences that were highly shared and had low generation probability. For each public chain, a later analysis derived a clonal expansion index from normalized ranks of inferred template counts within each repertoire. In a later analysis, generation probabilities were computed with a VDJ recombination model fitted to out-of-frame rearrangements, and the resulting probabilities were checked against IGoR. In a later analysis, TCR-TCR, TCR-HLA and TCR-CMV co-occurrence was scored with hypergeometric tests, and a repertoire-size bias correction was applied to TCR pairs. False discovery rates were estimated in a later analysis by permuting HLA or CMV assignments 20 times. A later analysis grouped co-occurring TCRs with DBSCAN, adding TCRdist sequence similarity when clustering within HLA-allele-positive subsets. Co-occurrence clustering excluded repertoires with fewer than 30,000 or more than 120,000 public chains, plus five with anomalous nucleotide sharing. TCRdb retrieved this table from immuneACCESS and kept in-frame rearrangements only. Not all clones are present; in checked studies, unresolved V genes account for under half, and no reason is known for the remainder. The V and J calls and the clone size are those of that table, but D and trimming were determined from the DNA. This sample is represented by 140,000 or so clones; around 86% of them were singletons. 2.9% of the sample rests with the top ten.

The table lists this clone with a few counts. The specificity of this receptor is unknown. The record has no base qualities; no much larger clone is one base away. Material: PBMCs. The rearranged chain carries TRBV7-9 and TRBJ1-2; the D gene is not confidently resolved. The sequence was obtained from a woman aged 25 to 39 in good health and CMV-seronegative. The sequence in DNA is TGTGCCAGCAGCTCCCCGGGAAGGGTCGGATATGGCTACACCTTC. Translated, this is CASSSPGRVGYGYTF.